The source of this T cell receptor beta chain is a study of CD8 T cells in ankylosing spondylitis. Notes on the study in general: Seemingly distinctive of ankylosing spondylitis blood was a TCR beta motif formed by eight highly homologous variants. The clones that were linked to disease were reported to be significantly enriched in matched synovial fluid samples from ankylosing spondylitis patients.

Trimming pared 3 bases from V and 3 bases from J, leaving 8 bases between. CDR1 and CDR2 from the germline V gene are SGHTA and FQGNSA. The CDR3 sequence is 13 residues long. TCR beta libraries were made by quantitative 5'-RACE with molecular barcodes. TCRdb re-called the 5' RACE reads with MiXCR, one entry per CDR3 protein. The data contain about 52,000 distinct CDR3 sequences, 6% to 7.5% of them singletons. Comment on this clonotype: The antigen is undetermined.

This receptor was obtained from a female donor with ankylosing spondylitis or in good health (not recorded which). The specimen was blood, either unsorted or a sorted T cell fraction (not recorded which). The chain has TRBV7-2 and TRBJ2-5; D gene uncertain. In nucleotides, the CDR3 is TGTGCCAGCAGCTTCATCGAAAAAGAGACCCAGTACTTC. As protein: CASSFIEKETQYF. The full variable domain, with the rest looked up from reference TRBV7-2 and TRBJ2-5, is GAGVSQSPSNKVTEKGKDVELRCDPISGHTALYWYRQSLGQGLEFLIYFQGNSAPDKSGLPSDRFSAERTGGSVSTLTIQRTQQEDSAVYLCASSFIEKETQYFGPGTRLLVL.